One and the same sample provided the 28 T cell receptor beta chains below, sequenced in a study of blood T cell repertoires in COVID-19 (dated by TCRdb to about 2020). Library method: the immunoSEQ multiplex PCR assay. TCRdb's version of the immuneACCESS table is confined to in-frame rearrangements and falls short of the full clone set. An unresolved V gene accounts for under half of the shortfall where checked; the remainder is of unknown origin. The sample table holds around 95,000 clones, of which 85% to 90% were seen once. Around 5% of the sample rests with the top ten. Sequenced material: peripheral blood. These receptors were collected from a human donor in a cohort sampled during active COVID-19.

This clone was picked up one time. The rearrangement uses TRBV24-1 and TRBJ2-7; 10 nucleotides match TRBD2. The CDR3 spans 13 residues. Losses at the gene ends were 9 bases for V and 0 bases for J; bases not matched to a gene: 1. Germline V CDR1 and CDR2: KGHDR, SFDVKD. This CDR3 is CATASGGSYEQYF. In DNA form, the CDR3 reads TGTGCCACCGCTAGCGGGGGCTCCTACGAGCAGTACTTC.

V is TRBV6-6 and J is TRBJ2-7; D unresolved. This CDR3 is 12 amino acids long. Trimming took off 11 bases at V and 0 bases at J, with 11 bases between the two ends. The germline CDR1 and CDR2 sequences are MNHNY and SVGAGI (reference sequence). The CDR3 sequence is CAANGYSYEQYF. For the CDR3, the DNA is TGTGCCGCCAACGGGTACTCCTACGAGCAGTACTTC.

This clone has a single count. The genes are TRBV7-9 and TRBJ2-2; TRBD1 agrees at 8 bases. The germline CDR1 and CDR2 sequences are SEHNR and FQNEAQ (reference sequence). This CDR3 comprises 15 residues. V shed 8 bases and J 4 bases; nucleotides not matched to a gene: 9. The DNA of the CDR3 is TGTGCCAGCGGAAGGACAGGGATTATCACCGGGGAGCTGTTTTTT. It codes for CASGRTGIITGELFF.

The chain links TRBV6-5 to TRBJ1-5; D is perhaps TRBD1 (5 bases). The CDR3 has 15 residues. Trimming removed 3 bases from V and 3 bases from J, with 12 bases in between. Germline assignment: CDR1 MNHEY and CDR2 SVGAGI. The CDR3 DNA follows: TGTGCCAGCAGTTATTTGGCGGGGGACAATCAGCCCCAGCATTTT. This gives the protein CASSYLAGDNQPQHF.

The genes are TRBV7-6 and TRBJ2-7; a possible D gene is TRBD1 (6 bases). Germline CDR1 SGHVS, CDR2 FNYEAQ. This CDR3 is 15 amino acids long. The V end lost 3 bases, the J end lost 2 bases, and 14 bases lay between the germline ends. Here the CDR3 DNA reads TGTGCCAGCAGCTTGGGTGACGGGGACACCTACGAGCAGTACTTC. This translates into CASSLGDGDTYEQYF.

This chain connects TRBV5-4 to TRBJ2-1, with 11 bases identical to TRBD2. Germline CDR1 is SGHNT and CDR2 is YYREEE (reference sequence). V lost 4 bases to trimming and J lost 8 bases; unmatched junction nucleotides: 8. CDR3 length: 15 residues. This chain's CDR3 is CASSTDGLAGDEQFF. The DNA for the CDR3 is TGTGCCAGCAGCACCGATGGACTAGCGGGCGATGAGCAGTTCTTC.

This chain joins TRBV9 and TRBJ2-3, with 11 bases identical to TRBD2. Per the germline V gene, CDR1 is SGDLS and CDR2 is YYNGEE. The CDR3 length is 16 residues. After removal of 4 bases from V and 1 base from J, the junction contained 5 bases not matched to a gene. The DNA for the CDR3 is TGTGCCAGCAGCTTCTTAGCGGGAGGGGGCACAGATACGCAGTATTTT. Its translation: CASSFLAGGGTDTQYF.

This clone was observed once. The chain uses TRBV2 and TRBJ2-1; D is uncertain. The CDR3 covers 12 residues. Per the germline V gene, CDR1 is SNHLY and CDR2 is FYNNEI. V dropped 6 bases and J dropped 6 bases, with 9 bases sitting between them. The CDR3 region has the DNA TGTGCCAGCAGCTCGATACTCAATGAGCAGTTCTTC. The encoded protein is CASSSILNEQFF.

With regard to this clone: Other DNA sequences in this sample translate to the same CDR3. V usage is TRBV7-3 and J usage is TRBJ2-1, with D perhaps TRBD2 (6 bases). Trimming pared 6 bases from V and 1 base from J, leaving 10 bases between. The germline V gene encodes CDR1 SGHTA and CDR2 FQGTGA. The length of the CDR3 is 14 residues. CDR3 nucleotide sequence: TGTGCCAGCAGTCTTAGCGGTTCCTACAATGAGCAGTTCTTC. This translates into CASSLSGSYNEQFF.

The chain recombines TRBV5-1 with TRBJ2-7, with TRBD1 matching 11 bases. Trimming removed 2 bases from V and 1 base from J; junction bases left unmatched: 5. The CDR3 contains 16 residues. Germline-derived CDR1 and CDR2 are SGHRS and YFSETQ. CDR3 loop: CASSFSGTGGSYEQYF. CDR3 coding DNA: TGCGCCAGCAGCTTCTCCGGGACAGGGGGTTCCTACGAGCAGTACTTC.

V usage is TRBV7-9 and J usage is TRBJ2-2, with TRBD2 matching 12 bases. CDR3 size: 16 residues. Germline-derived CDR1 and CDR2 are SEHNR and FQNEAQ (reference sequence). With V trimmed by 4 bases and J by 3 bases, 3 bases remained unmatched. In DNA form, the CDR3 reads TGTGCCAGCAGCTCCGGACTAGCGGGATACACCGGGGAGCTGTTTTTT. Its protein is CASSSGLAGYTGELFF.

This chain connects TRBV7-2 to TRBJ2-7, with TRBD1 matching 12 bases. V shed 5 bases and J 4 bases; nucleotides not matched to a gene: 12. Germline V gene sequence: CDR1 SGHTA, CDR2 FQGNSA. The CDR3 extends over 17 amino acids. The CDR3 loop reads CASSTRTGTGGGYEQYF. The CDR3 nucleotides are TGTGCCAGCAGCACGCGTACCGGGACAGGGGGCGGGTACGAGCAGTACTTC.

The V call is TRBV20-1, the J call TRBJ2-3, with a possible D match to TRBD2 (5 bases). Germline V gene lookup returns CDR1 DFQATT and CDR2 SNEGSKA (reference sequence). With 3 bases removed from V and 8 bases from J, the gap between germline ends came to 15 bases. The CDR3 totals 13 residues. CDR3 in DNA: TGCAGTGCTAGTCCTGGACTGCTGGGTACGCAGTATTTT. This encodes CSASPGLLGTQYF.

The chain carries TRBV6-5 and TRBJ2-2, with 7 bases fitting TRBD2. Trimming at V came to 6 bases and at J to 8 bases, leaving 3 bases not matched to a gene. This CDR3 region has 12 residues. Germline V gene lookup returns CDR1 MNHEY and CDR2 SVGAGI. The CDR3 nucleotides are TGTGCCAGCAGACGGGAGGATGGGGAGCTGTTTTTT. It specifies CASRREDGELFF.

The chain joins TRBV21-1 to TRBJ2-7; no check of the table's D call, TRBD1, against the DNA was made. TRBV21-1 is an annotated pseudogene. The CDR3 loop spans 15 amino acids. The chain's CDR3 is CASSKIQGGSYEQYF. The CDR3 nucleotides are TGTGCCAGCAGCAAAATACAGGGTGGCTCCTACGAGCAGTACTTC.

V gene TRBV6-5 combines with J gene TRBJ2-5; 7 bases match TRBD2. Germline loops: CDR1 MNHEY, CDR2 SVGAGI. The CDR3 consists of 15 residues. The trim removed 1 base at V and 5 bases at J, leaving 7 bases unmatched. The CDR3 nucleotides read TGTGCCAGCAGTTACTTCCTGGGGACTATGGAGACCCAGTACTTC. Its translation: CASSYFLGTMETQYF.

The count of this clone is one. The V gene is TRBV7-2, the J gene TRBJ2-1; D may be TRBD2 (5 bases). Germline V gene sequence: CDR1 SGHTA, CDR2 FQGNSA. Trimming stripped 1 base from V and 3 bases from J, with 10 bases between. The CDR3 totals 15 residues. The CDR3 protein is CASSLGGDFYNEQFF. The CDR3 DNA sequence: TGTGCCAGCAGCTTAGGGGGAGATTTCTACAATGAGCAGTTCTTC.

The chain has TRBV19 and TRBJ2-3, with unresolved D. The V gene's germline CDR1 is LNHDA and CDR2 SQIVND (reference sequence). The V end was cut by 11 bases, the J end by 2 bases, with 2 bases between. The CDR3 has 9 residues. The CDR3 protein is CAHTDTQYF. The CDR3 DNA reads as TGTGCCCACACAGATACGCAGTATTTT.

V usage is TRBV30 and J usage is TRBJ1-1; D not resolved. Germline V CDR1 and CDR2: GTSNPN, SVGIG (reference sequence). The length of the CDR3 is 16 residues. V dropped 0 bases and J dropped 9 bases, with 23 bases sitting between them. The chain's CDR3 is CAWSVFSDGVGRKAFF. As DNA, the CDR3 is TGTGCCTGGAGTGTTTTCAGTGACGGGGTTGGGCGAAAAGCTTTCTTT. Using reference TRBV30 and TRBJ1-1 for the parts outside the CDR3, the full variable domain is SQTIHQWPATLVQPVGSPLSLECTVEGTSNPNLYWYRQAAGRGLQLLFYSVGIGQISSEVPQNLSASRPQDRQFILSSKKLLLSDSGFYLCAWSVFSDGVGRKAFFGQGTRLTVV.

The chain links TRBV13 to TRBJ2-5; 13 nucleotides match TRBD2. The CDR3 contains 18 residues. The V gene end was trimmed by 0 bases and the J gene end by 3 bases; junction bases not matched to a gene: 7. Germline values: CDR1 PRHDT, CDR2 FYEKMQ (reference sequence). The CDR3, as DNA: TGTGCCAGCAGCTTAGGCCGCCTGGGACTAGCGGGGAAAGAGACCCAGTACTTC. Its translation: CASSLGRLGLAGKETQYF.

There are a few counts of this clone. This chain joins TRBV7-9 and TRBJ1-5; D gene ambiguous. With 4 bases removed from V and 5 bases from J, the gap between germline ends came to 12 bases. The CDR3 extends over 14 amino acids. CDR1 is SEHNR and CDR2 is FQNEAQ in the germline V gene (reference sequence). CDR3 DNA: TGTGCCAGCAGCTCCATCCAGGTACATCAGCCCCAGCATTTT. It specifies CASSSIQVHQPQHF.

The rearrangement joins TRBV19 to TRBJ2-1, with 7 bases aligning to TRBD2. Germline V gives CDR1 LNHDA, CDR2 SQIVND (reference sequence). After removal of 1 base from V and 6 bases from J, the junction contained 3 bases not matched to a gene. CDR3 length equals 14 residues. CDR3 protein: CASSIGGRGNEQFF. The CDR3 DNA reads as TGTGCCAGTAGTATAGGCGGGAGAGGCAATGAGCAGTTCTTC.

This chain links TRBV4-1 with TRBJ2-1; 8 bases match TRBD2. Per the germline V gene, CDR1 is MGHRA and CDR2 is YSYEKL. J was trimmed by 7 bases and V by 6 bases; bases with no gene match: 11. The CDR3 is 15 amino acids. The DNA of the CDR3 is TGCGCCAGCAGAAAGGCACTAGCGGAGAGAAATGAGCAGTTCTTC. This gives the protein CASRKALAERNEQFF.

Remarks on this clone: The junction departs from germline at one end; a sequencing error may be responsible. For the CDR3, the DNA is TGTGCTAGCAGCTCATTAGCGGGAGGGCCCTCCTACAATGAGCAGTTCTTC. Protein sequence: CASSSLAGGPSYNEQFF. V is TRBV7-7 and J is TRBJ2-1, with 11 nucleotides matching TRBD2. Germline values: CDR1 SSHAT, CDR2 FNYEAQ (reference sequence). This CDR3 is built from 17 residues. Supplemented by reference TRBV7-7 and TRBJ2-1, the full variable domain reads GAGVSQSPRYKVTKRGQDVTLRCDPISSHATLYWYQQALGQGPEFLTYFNYEAQPDKSGLPSDRFSAERPEGSISTLTIQRTEQRDSAMYRCASSSLAGGPSYNEQFFGPGTRLTVL.

This chain uses TRBV11-2 with TRBJ1-2, with D perhaps TRBD1 (6 bases). Trimming cost V 5 bases and J 3 bases, with 16 bases left between them. The V gene's germline CDR1 is SGHAT and CDR2 FQNNGV. This CDR3 has 15 amino acids. The CDR3 DNA sequence: TGTGCCAGCAGCCCGAGGGGGGGCGCCCACTATGGCTACACCTTC. The encoded protein is CASSPRGGAHYGYTF.

V gene TRBV28 combines with J gene TRBJ1-3; maybe TRBD1 (5 bases). The CDR3 has 13 residues. The germline V and J ends were trimmed by 5 bases and 4 bases, with 9 bases remaining between them. Looked up from germline, CDR1 is MDHEN and CDR2 is SYDVKM. In DNA form, the CDR3 reads TGTGCCAGCAGTAAGGGGAACGGAAACACCATATATTTT. Translation: CASSKGNGNTIYF.

The J gene is TRBJ2-2, the V gene TRBV3-1 (or the pseudogene TRBV3-2); TRBD2 matches 11 bases. Germline loops: CDR1 LGHDT, CDR2 YNNKEL (reference sequence). J gave up 2 bases and V 6 bases, and 17 bases lay outside the gene matches. This CDR3 is built from 20 residues. The CDR3 protein is CASSSHTLLAGGGNTGELFF. The CDR3 bases are TGTGCCAGCAGTTCGCACACGCTCCTAGCGGGAGGTGGCAACACCGGGGAGCTGTTTTTT.

The V call is TRBV3-1 (or the pseudogene TRBV3-2), the J call TRBJ2-2; the D is unclear. Trimming removed 7 bases at V and 9 bases at J, with 12 bases between. The CDR3 runs to 12 residues. Germline values: CDR1 LGHDT, CDR2 YNNKEL (reference sequence). For the CDR3, the DNA is TGTGCCAGCACCAGAGGCGGTTGGGAGCTGTTTTTT. The encoded protein is CASTRGGWELFF.